This TCR beta chain was observed in a study of T-cell memory formation after mild COVID-19. Study-level information: Clusters were largely donor specific. Whole-study results and caveats: Cross-reactive memory appears to have joined, as suggested by some responding clones showing up in pre-infection memory.

Comments on this clonotype: What it binds is not known.

Trimming took off 2 bases at V and 14 bases at J, with 10 bases between the two ends. The CDR3 contains 12 residues. The V gene's germline CDR1 is SGHTA and CDR2 FQGNSA. Employing constant-segment primers, 5'RACE generated TCR alpha and TCR beta cDNA libraries bearing sample barcodes and UMIs. Each CDR3 protein is one row after TCRdb ran MiXCR on the 5' RACE reads. Of some 130,000 distinct CDR3 sequences in the sample, 17% were seen once. This TCR derives from a man aged 18-30 years who had mild COVID-19 (a few samples of this study predate the infection). Cell type and time point are not known. The chain joins TRBV7-2 to TRBJ1-6; D is ambiguous. The sample taken for sequencing was PBMCs or a T cell subset sorted from them (not recorded which). CDR3 DNA sequence: TGTGCCAGCAGCTTACGAGGCGGGGCCCTCCACTTT. This translates into CASSLRGGALHF.